A selection of T cell receptor beta chains follows, all from one sample in a study of glioma-infiltrating T cells after dendritic cell vaccination. The repertoire was sequenced with immunoSEQ multiplex PCR; TCRdb's copy has only in-frame clones and lacks some. Here the sample spans around 72,000 clones, under 90% being singletons. Material: blood, obtained before dendritic cell vaccination. These receptors originate from a human donor with glioblastoma. CDR3s include the opening cysteine and the closing phenylalanine or tryptophan. The D gene is left open where the match is weak. Only some rows state a clone size, as once, few, many or a class for expanded clones.

clone size: -
V gene: TRBV6-6
D gene: TRBD2
J gene: TRBJ2-5
CDR3 protein: CASSYSLAGKETQYF
CDR3 DNA: TGTGCCAGCAGTTACTCTCTAGCGGGGAAAGAGACCCAGTACTTC

clone size: once
V gene: TRBV2
D gene: -
J gene: TRBJ2-5
CDR3 protein: CASSEGAGVVQTQYF
CDR3 DNA: TGTGCCAGCAGTGAGGGGGCAGGGGTGGTTCAGACCCAGTACTTC

clone size: -
V gene: TRBV19
D gene: -
J gene: TRBJ1-2
CDR3 protein: CASSTYSNNYGYTF
CDR3 DNA: TGTGCCAGTAGTACCTACAGCAATAACTATGGCTACACCTTC

clone size: -
V gene: TRBV11-2
D gene: -
J gene: TRBJ2-1
CDR3 protein: CASSLALAYNEQFF
CDR3 DNA: TGTGCCAGCAGCTTAGCGCTAGCCTACAATGAGCAGTTCTTC

clone size: few
V gene: TRBV7-2
D gene: TRBD1
J gene: TRBJ2-5
CDR3 protein: CASSRDGTGGPETQYF
CDR3 DNA: TGTGCCAGCAGCAGAGACGGGACAGGGGGCCCAGAGACCCAGTACTTC

clone size: -
V gene: TRBV19
D gene: TRBD1
J gene: TRBJ1-2
CDR3 protein: CASSIDPSGQGGYGYTF
CDR3 DNA: TGTGCCAGTAGTATAGATCCCAGCGGACAGGGTGGCTATGGCTACACCTTC

clone size: -
V gene: TRBV19
D gene: -
J gene: TRBJ1-1
CDR3 protein: CASSFRAGGGEAFF
CDR3 DNA: TGTGCCAGTAGTTTCAGAGCCGGGGGAGGCGAAGCTTTCTTT

clone size: -
V gene: TRBV7-2
D gene: TRBD1
J gene: TRBJ1-1
CDR3 protein: CASSLVGTGPNTEAFF
CDR3 DNA: TGTGCCAGCAGCCTGGTGGGGACAGGTCCAAACACTGAAGCTTTCTTT

clone size: -
V gene: TRBV7-6
D gene: -
J gene: TRBJ1-4
CDR3 protein: CASSPPGATNEKLFF
CDR3 DNA: TGTGCCAGCAGCCCTCCGGGGGCAACTAATGAAAAACTGTTTTTT

clone size: -
V gene: TRBV2
D gene: -
J gene: TRBJ2-3
CDR3 protein: CASSAGRNTQYF
CDR3 DNA: TGTGCCAGCAGTGCGGGGAGAAATACGCAGTATTTT

clone size: -
V gene: TRBV5-1
D gene: -
J gene: TRBJ1-1
CDR3 protein: CASSLEAGWSTEAFF
CDR3 DNA: TGCGCCAGCAGCTTGGAGGCAGGGTGGAGTACTGAAGCTTTCTTT